Listed below are T cell receptor beta chains from one sample, sequenced in a study of blood T cell repertoires in COVID-19. Profiling relied on immunoSEQ multiplex PCR, and the TCRdb table lists in-frame clones only, not all of them. This table holds 200,000 to 300,000 clones, over 70% found once. The sample comprised peripheral blood. These receptors were collected from a human donor in a cohort sampled during active COVID-19. Each CDR3 is given with its conserved first and last residue. D genes are given only for firm matches. A row's size may be missing; if present it is once, few, many or a size class.

TRBV23-1	TRBJ2-7	-	-	TGCGCCAGCAGTCAATTAGTCAGAGGGTTAGTGGGCTCCTACGAGCAGTACTTC	CASSQLVRGLVGSYEQYF
TRBV6-2/TRBV6-3	TRBJ1-6	-	-	TGTGCCAGCAGTACTCTGGGAGGGTTGAATTCACCCCTCCACTTT	CASSTLGGLNSPLHF
TRBV19	TRBJ2-1	-	TRBD1	TGTGCCAGTATCCCCCGGGACAGGGGACCCAATGAGCAGTTCTTC	CASIPRDRGPNEQFF
TRBV3-1/TRBV3-2	TRBJ1-1	-	-	TGTGCCAGCAGCCTAGGCGGCGGGACGAACACTGAAGCTTTCTTT	CASSLGGGTNTEAFF
TRBV2	TRBJ1-2	-	TRBD1	TGTGCCAGGGGAGCGGACAGGGACGACTATGGCTACACCTTC	CARGADRDDYGYTF
TRBV18	TRBJ1-2	-	TRBD1	TGTGCCAGCTCACGCGTTACAGGGGGCGGAGATGGCTACACCTTC	CASSRVTGGGDGYTF
TRBV7-2	TRBJ1-1	-	TRBD1	TGTGCCAGCAGCTCCCGGGACAGGGTTTGGAACACTGAAGCTTTCTTT	CASSSRDRVWNTEAFF
TRBV4-2	TRBJ1-1	-	-	TGTGCCAGCAGCCAAGGGGAGCCCGGTAGGGTCCCTGAAGCTTTCTTT	CASSQGEPGRVPEAFF
TRBV6-4	TRBJ1-5	-	TRBD1	TGTGCCAGCAGTGACCCGGATGGACAGGGGACGGGCAATCAGCCCCAGCATTTT	CASSDPDGQGTGNQPQHF
TRBV5-8	TRBJ2-1	-	TRBD2	TGTGCCAGCAGTCACGGACTAGGCTACAATGAGCAGTTCTTC	CASSHGLGYNEQFF
TRBV7-2	TRBJ2-1	-	-	TGTGCCAGCAGCTTCAACCGGGACTACAATGAGCAGTTCTTC	CASSFNRDYNEQFF
TRBV20-1	TRBJ2-4	-	-	TGCAGTGCTAGTGGCGGGACAGCCAAAAACATTCAGTACTTC	CSASGGTAKNIQYF
TRBV5-1	TRBJ2-7	-	TRBD2	TGCGCCAGCAGCTTGACTAGCGGGGGGGCGATCGAGCAGTACTTC	CASSLTSGGAIEQYF
TRBV5-1	TRBJ1-1	few	TRBD1	TGCGCCAGCACATACACCACGGGACAGCTGAACACTGAAGCTTTCTTT	CASTYTTGQLNTEAFF
TRBV18	TRBJ2-7	once	TRBD1	TGTGCCAGCTCAGGGGACAGGTCGTCCTACGAGCAGTACTTC	CASSGDRSSYEQYF
TRBV6-2/TRBV6-3	TRBJ2-3	-	TRBD2	TGTGCCAGCAGTGACTTGACGGGACTAGCGGGGGATTCCACAGATACGCAGTATTTT	CASSDLTGLAGDSTDTQYF
TRBV29-1	TRBJ1-4	-	-	TGCAGCGTAGCCTTGGTCGGTGAAAAACTGTTTTTT	CSVALVGEKLFF
TRBV18	TRBJ2-3	-	-	TGTGCCAGCTCAACTCTGAGCACAGATACGCAGTATTTT	CASSTLSTDTQYF
TRBV15	TRBJ1-1	-	-	TGTGCCACCAGCAGAGATTCCGGGTCGAACACTGAAGCTTTCTTT	CATSRDSGSNTEAFF
TRBV27	TRBJ2-3	once	TRBD2	TGTGCCAGCAGTCCTAGCGGGGGGATCCTCACAGATACGCAGTATTTT	CASSPSGGILTDTQYF